The 4 T cell receptor beta chains reported below all come from one sample, sequenced in a study of spatial heterogeneity in lung cancer (dated 2019 in TCRdb). Explained via the paper, the time point label denotes: sample taken at primary tumor resection. Without any cell sorting, TCR sequencing was performed on whole RNA extracted either from tumor and nontumor lung tissue or from cryopreserved PBMC samples. The library relied on 5' RACE. Sequenced on a NextSeq 500. TCRdb reprocessing: public reads trimmed at Q25 with fastp, clones called with MiXCR, in-frame beta chains kept. Rows with a matching CDR3 protein are joined into one entry that keeps the most common DNA and genes. This sample holds 11,000 or so distinct CDR3 sequences; about 4% were observed only once. Jointly, the top ten make up 6% to 9.5% of the sample. The sequences come from normal lung tissue next to the tumor, collected at surgery. These receptors were obtained from a male donor with early-stage non-small cell lung cancer.

This clonotype has at least ten counts. The chain is built from TRBV20-1 and TRBJ1-2; D is unresolved. The germline gives CDR1 DFQATT, CDR2 SNEGSKA (reference sequence). The CDR3 covers 13 residues. Trimming took 6 bases from V and 0 from J, leaving 11 bases between them. CDR3 sequence: CSAPFVANYGYTF. The CDR3 nucleotides are TGCAGTGCCCCTTTCGTAGCTAACTATGGCTACACCTTC.

This clonotype is medium-sized by share. V gene TRBV25-1 combines with J gene TRBJ1-4; possible D gene TRBD1, 6 bases. The V end lost 7 bases, the J end lost 4 bases, and 13 bases lay between the germline ends. Germline assignment: CDR1 MGHDK and CDR2 SYGVNS. The CDR3 is 14 amino acids. In DNA, the CDR3 is TGTGCCAGCACCGAGACAGGATATAATGAAAAACTGTTTTTT. Amino acid sequence: CASTETGYNEKLFF. The complete variable domain, with remaining parts taken from reference TRBV25-1 and TRBJ1-4, reads EADIYQTPRYLVIGTGKKITLECSQTMGHDKMYWYQQDPGMELHLIHYSYGVNSTEKGDLSSESTVSRIRTEHFPLTLESARPSHTSQYLCASTETGYNEKLFFGSGTQLSVL.

This clonotype was recorded a few times. This chain uses TRBV7-9 with TRBJ1-1; tentatively, D is TRBD1 (6 bases). CDR3 length equals 19 residues. Germline V gene sequence: CDR1 SEHNR, CDR2 FQNEAQ (reference sequence). The V gene lost 2 bases and the J gene lost 1 base, with 23 bases spanning the gap. The CDR3 is CASSLLTWTVEFKNTEAFF. The DNA for the CDR3 is TGTGCCAGCAGCTTATTGACATGGACAGTCGAATTTAAGAACACTGAAGCTTTCTTT.

This clonotype was observed many times. V and J are TRBV6-2 or TRBV6-3 and TRBJ2-1; 10 bases agree with TRBD2. The V gene's germline CDR1 is MNHEY and CDR2 SVGEGT. The CDR3 contains 18 residues. With 2 bases clipped from V and 3 bases from J, the junction kept 10 bases outside the gene matches. The CDR3 sequence is CASSYQSGRARHYNEQFF. CDR3 coding DNA: TGTGCCAGCAGTTACCAAAGCGGGAGGGCCCGACACTACAATGAGCAGTTCTTC.